This T cell receptor beta chain comes out of a study of long-term antiretroviral therapy in people with HIV. This clone appeared a few times. Antigen specificity is unknown. CDR1 and CDR2 from the germline V gene are SNHLY and FYNNEI. Germline trimming cut 5 bases from V and 1 base from J; bases unmatched to any gene: 6. This CDR3 has 16 residues. Survey-level resolution applied to immunoSEQ assay v3.0. The data were produced by immunoSEQ multiplex PCR, yet TCRdb's version contains in-frame clones alone and is incomplete. The sample contains 15,000 to 20,000 clones, roughly four fifths of which appear only once. The study, taken as a whole, reports: Whichever time point was examined, clones expanded before ART dominated the repertoire.

The receptor was derived from a man aged 18 to 29 with HIV. This sample comprised unsorted PBMCs, obtained 0.3 years after starting antiretroviral therapy. The chain carries TRBV2 and TRBJ1-5; 9 bases agree with TRBD1. The CDR3 spells CASSPRGQGSNQPQHF. As DNA, the CDR3 is TGTGCCAGCAGTCCTAGGGGACAGGGCAGCAATCAGCCCCAGCATTTT.